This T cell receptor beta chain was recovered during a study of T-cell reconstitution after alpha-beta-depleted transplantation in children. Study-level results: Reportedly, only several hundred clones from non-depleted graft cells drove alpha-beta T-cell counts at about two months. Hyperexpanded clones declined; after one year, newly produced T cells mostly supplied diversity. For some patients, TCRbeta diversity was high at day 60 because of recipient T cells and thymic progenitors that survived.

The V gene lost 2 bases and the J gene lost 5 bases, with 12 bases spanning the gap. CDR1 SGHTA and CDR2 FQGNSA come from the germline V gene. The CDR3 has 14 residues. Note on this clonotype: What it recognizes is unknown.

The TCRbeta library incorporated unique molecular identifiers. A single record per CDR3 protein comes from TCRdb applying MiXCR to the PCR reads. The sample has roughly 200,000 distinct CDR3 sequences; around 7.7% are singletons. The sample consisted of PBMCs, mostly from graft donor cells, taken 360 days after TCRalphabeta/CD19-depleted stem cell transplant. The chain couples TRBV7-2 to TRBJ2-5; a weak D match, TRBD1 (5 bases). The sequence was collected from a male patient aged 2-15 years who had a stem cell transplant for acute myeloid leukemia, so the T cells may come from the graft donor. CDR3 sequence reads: CASSLQGRVETQYF. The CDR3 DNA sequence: TGTGCCAGCAGCTTACAGGGCCGGGTGGAGACCCAGTACTTC.